The sequence of this T cell receptor (beta chain) was determined in a study of glioma-infiltrating T cells. Across the whole study: Low-grade gliomas were grade II; glioblastomas were grade IV at initial diagnosis. Presurgical dexamethasone in glioma patients lasted six or fewer days. Notes on the study in general: CDR3 overlap between tissue and blood was very small.

In its sample, this clonotype was seen many times. Its matching antigen is unknown. The iRepertoire nested amplicon-rescue multiplex PCR amplified TCR alpha and beta CDR3s from RNA. One-step reverse transcription and amplification started from approximately 100-400 ng of tissue mRNA or PBMC total RNA. TCRdb re-analysed the multiplex PCR reads in MiXCR, keeping a single row per CDR3 protein. The top ten clones hold more than 10% of a sample with 300,000 to 400,000 distinct CDR3 sequences, about two fifths of them seen once. Losses at the gene ends were 3 bases for V and 0 bases for J; bases not matched to a gene: 6. The CDR3 is 16 amino acids. From germline, CDR1 is MDHEN and CDR2 SYDVKM.

Sample: glioma tissue, nonneoplastic brain tissue, or PBMCs (not recorded which). This sequence joins TRBV28 and TRBJ2-7, with 9 positions matching TRBD2. The source is a human donor with low-grade glioma or glioblastoma, undergoing nonglioma brain surgery, or in good health (not recorded which). CDR3 sequence (DNA): TGTGCCAGCAGTTTCTCCCTAGCGGGACTCTCCTACGAGCAGTACTTC. Translated, it gives CASSFSLAGLSYEQYF. Full variable domain (missing parts from reference TRBV28 and TRBJ2-7): DVKVTQSSRYLVKRTGEKVFLECVQDMDHENMFWYRQDPGLGLRLIYFSYDVKMKEKGDIPEGYSVSREKKERFSLILESASTNQTSMYLCASSFSLAGLSYEQYFGPGTRLTVT.